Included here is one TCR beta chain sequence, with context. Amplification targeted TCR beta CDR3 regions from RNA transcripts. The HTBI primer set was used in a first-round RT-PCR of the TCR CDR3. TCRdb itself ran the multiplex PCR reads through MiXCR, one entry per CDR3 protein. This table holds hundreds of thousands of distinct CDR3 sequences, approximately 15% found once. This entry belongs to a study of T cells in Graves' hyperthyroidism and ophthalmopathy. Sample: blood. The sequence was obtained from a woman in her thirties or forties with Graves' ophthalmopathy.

In DNA, the CDR3 is TGTGCCAGCAGCTTAGTGAGCTCCTACACAGATACGCAGTATTTT. Residues: CASSLVSSYTDTQYF. The chain carries TRBV7-3 and TRBJ2-3; D uncertain. The CDR3 is 15 amino acids. Trimming stripped 2 bases from V and 2 bases from J, with 11 bases between. Per the germline V gene, CDR1 is SGHTA and CDR2 is FQGTGA.